The 16 T cell receptor beta chains in this list originate from one sample, sequenced in a study of graft-versus-host responses after intestinal transplantation. Profiling relied on immunoSEQ multiplex PCR, and the TCRdb table lists in-frame clones only, not all of them. The sample shows some 10,000 clones, 90% to 95% of them seen only once. The source was bone marrow, collected roughly 500 days after intestinal transplantation. Receptors originate from a human patient who received an intestinal transplant, so some T cells may come from the graft donor.

This clone was detected once. The chain carries TRBV7-9 and TRBJ2-3, with 12 bases that match TRBD2. The CDR3 spans 17 residues. Germline-derived CDR1 and CDR2 are SEHNR and FQNEAQ (reference sequence). Trimming at V came to 6 bases and at J to 7 bases, leaving 14 bases not matched to a gene. The CDR3 bases are TGTGCCAGCAGACCCCTAGCGGGAGGGTTTCGACCTCATACGCAGTATTTT. Encoded protein: CASRPLAGGFRPHTQYF.

The chain combines TRBV6-1 with TRBJ1-5; D gene unclear. Trimming shortened V by 5 bases and J by 5 bases, and 4 bases separated the two germline ends. Looked up from germline, CDR1 is MNHNS and CDR2 is SASEGT. The length of the CDR3 is 11 residues. CDR3 nucleotide sequence: TGTGCCAGCAGTAGTCATCAGCCCCAGCATTTT. This encodes CASSSHQPQHF.

This rearrangement joins TRBV11-2 to TRBJ2-3; a weak D match, TRBD1 (6 bases). CDR3 size: 14 residues. Trimming pared 3 bases from V and 3 bases from J, leaving 10 bases between. CDR1 and CDR2 from the germline V gene are SGHAT and FQNNGV. The CDR3 sequence: CASSFFRGTDTQYF. Written as DNA, the CDR3 is TGTGCCAGCAGCTTTTTCAGGGGTACAGATACGCAGTATTTT.

V gene TRBV29-1 combines with J gene TRBJ1-1; the D is unclear. The CDR3 sequence is 11 residues long. The V end lost 7 bases, the J end lost 0 bases, and 6 bases lay between the germline ends. Germline CDR1 reads SQVTM; CDR2 reads ANQGSEA. The CDR3 spells CSGGLNTEAFF. DNA for the CDR3: TGCAGCGGCGGCTTGAACACTGAAGCTTTCTTT.

The chain has TRBV6-9 and TRBJ1-1; D gene uncertain. The germline V gene has CDR1 MNHGY and CDR2 SVAAGI. Deletions cut 3 bases from V and 5 bases from J, with 10 bases between. This CDR3 has 13 amino acids. The CDR3 loop reads CASSYARRTEAFF. CDR3 sequence (DNA): TGTGCCAGCAGTTACGCCCGGAGGACTGAAGCTTTCTTT.

This chain links TRBV4-1 with TRBJ1-1, with 9 bases aligning to TRBD1. Per germline, CDR1 MGHRA and CDR2 YSYEKL. V shed 0 bases and J 7 bases; nucleotides not matched to a gene: 9. The CDR3 extends over 16 amino acids. The CDR3 nucleotides read TGCGCCAGCAGCCAAGATCCACCGACAGGGGGGATTGAAGCTTTCTTT. Protein product: CASSQDPPTGGIEAFF.

V gene TRBV2 combines with J gene TRBJ1-2; D is undetermined. Germline V gene data show CDR1 as SNHLY and CDR2 as FYNNEI. Trimming cost V 7 bases and J 8 bases, with 20 bases left between them. The length of the CDR3 is 14 residues. In nucleotides, the CDR3 is TGTGCCAGCACCCCCAGGAACCCGTATGACGGCTACACCTTC. This sequence encodes CASTPRNPYDGYTF.

The V gene is TRBV21-1, the J gene TRBJ2-2; the D call of TRBD2 is as the table states it, not checked on the DNA. TRBV21-1 is given as a pseudogene. The CDR3 is 13 residues long. The DNA for the CDR3 is TGTGCCAGCAGCTACTTGAACACCGGGGAGCTGTTTTTT. This gives the protein CASSYLNTGELFF.

The chain carries TRBV21-1 and TRBJ1-3. TRBV21-1 is reported as a pseudogene. This CDR3 is built from 13 residues. The CDR3 spells CASSRYGGNTIYF. As DNA, the CDR3 is TGTGCCAGCAGCAGGTACGGTGGAAACACCATATATTTT.

The chain carries TRBV14 and TRBJ1-2; no clear D gene. CDR1 is SGHDN and CDR2 is FVKESK in the germline V gene. Trimming removed 0 bases at V and 0 bases at J, with 8 bases between. The CDR3 is 15 amino acids. The CDR3 DNA reads as TGTGCCAGCAGCCAAGAACACGGAGCTAACTATGGCTACACCTTC. It specifies CASSQEHGANYGYTF.

The chain recombines TRBV30 with TRBJ2-6, with 9 bases lining up with TRBD1. V dropped 0 bases and J dropped 3; count of bases not matched to a gene: 6. The CDR3 extends over 17 amino acids. Germline assignment: CDR1 GTSNPN and CDR2 SVGIG (reference sequence). This CDR3 is CAWSVNDRGYGANVLTF. CDR3 nucleotides: TGTGCCTGGAGTGTAAATGACAGGGGGTATGGGGCCAACGTCCTGACTTTC.

This chain joins TRBV5-4 and TRBJ1-2; TRBD1 matches 11 bases. The ends lost 2 bases at V and 5 bases at J; junction bases unmatched: 8. Germline V gene data show CDR1 as SGHNT and CDR2 as YYREEE (reference sequence). The CDR3 length is 16 residues. In DNA form, the CDR3 reads TGTGCCAGCAGCTTAAGGGGAGGGACAGGGGGATATGGCTACACCTTC. Translation gives CASSLRGGTGGYGYTF.

The rearrangement links TRBV29-1 to TRBJ1-1; unclear D gene. Germline V gives CDR1 SQVTM, CDR2 ANQGSEA. Trimming took 7 bases from V and 3 from J, leaving 9 bases between them. This CDR3 contains 11 residues. This chain's CDR3 is CSAHKDTEAFF. Written as DNA, the CDR3 is TGCAGCGCGCACAAGGACACTGAAGCTTTCTTT.

V gene TRBV5-4 combines with J gene TRBJ2-1; possibly TRBD1 or TRBD2 for D (5 bases each). Germline V CDR1 and CDR2: SGHNT, YYREEE (reference sequence). The CDR3 consists of 14 residues. With 4 bases removed from V and 6 bases from J, the gap between germline ends came to 14 bases. The CDR3: CASSLAGTSNEQFF. CDR3 bases: TGTGCCAGCAGCCTCGCCGGGACCTCCAATGAGCAGTTCTTC.

Remarks on this clone: One end of the junction varies from germline; a read error may be responsible. J is TRBJ1-4 and V is TRBV28; 7 bases fit TRBD1. CDR3 length: 15 residues. The germline V gene encodes CDR1 MDHEN and CDR2 SYDVKM. For the CDR3, the DNA is TGTGCCAGCAGTACCCCAGACAGGGAGATTGAAGAACTGTTTTTT. This gives the protein CASSTPDREIEELFF.

CDR3 coding DNA: TGTGCCAGCAGCTTTCGGGCCCGGGACAGGGTGGTTCACACCATATATTTT. Its protein is CASSFRARDRVVHTIYF. The rearrangement uses TRBV5-8 and TRBJ1-3; 9 bases map to TRBD1. CDR1 and CDR2 from the germline V gene are SGHTS and YDEGEE. The junction had 14 bases not matched to a gene; V was cut back by 2 bases and J by 8 bases. The CDR3 runs 17 residues. The full variable domain, completed using reference TRBV5-8 and TRBJ1-3, is EAGVTQSPTHLIKTRGQQATLRCSPISGHTSVYWYQQALGLGLQFLLWYDEGEERNRGNFPPRFSGRQFPNYSSELNVNALELEDSALYLCASSFRARDRVVHTIYFGEGSWLTVV.